This TCR beta chain was captured by sequencing in a study of glioma-infiltrating T cells. With 4 bases removed from V and 4 bases from J, the gap between germline ends came to 10 bases. Germline V CDR1 and CDR2: MGHRA, YSYEKL. The CDR3 sequence is 13 residues long. This clonotype was recorded many times. Its antigen is unidentified. Amplification of TCR alpha and beta CDR3 regions from RNA used iRepertoire nested multiplex PCR. TCRdb independently ran MiXCR on the multiplex PCR reads; one entry per CDR3 protein. The sample has some 100,000 distinct CDR3 sequences; around 25% are singletons. Study-wide results and limits: Tissue-blood divergence was below expectation in non-neoplastic patients, above in gliomas.

Sequencing input: glioma tissue, nonneoplastic brain tissue, or PBMCs (not recorded which). The chain is built from TRBV4-1 and TRBJ1-1, with no clear D. The TCR comes from a human donor with low-grade glioma or glioblastoma, undergoing nonglioma brain surgery, or in good health (not recorded which). The CDR3 protein is CASSRSVGTEAFF. The CDR3 DNA reads TGCGCCAGCAGCCGGTCCGTGGGCACTGAAGCTTTCTTT.